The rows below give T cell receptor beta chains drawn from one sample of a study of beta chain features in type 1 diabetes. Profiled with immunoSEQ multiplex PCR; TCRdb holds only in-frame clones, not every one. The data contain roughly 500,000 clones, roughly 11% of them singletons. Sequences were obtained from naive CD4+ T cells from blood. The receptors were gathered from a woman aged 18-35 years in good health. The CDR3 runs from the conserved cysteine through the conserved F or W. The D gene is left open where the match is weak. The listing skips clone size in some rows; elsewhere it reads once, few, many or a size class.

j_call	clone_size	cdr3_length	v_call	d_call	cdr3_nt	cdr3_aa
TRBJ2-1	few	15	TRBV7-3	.	TGTGCCAGCAGCTTATATGGCCGTGGTGACGACGAGCAGTTCTTC	CASSLYGRGDDEQFF
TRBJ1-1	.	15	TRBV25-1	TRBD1	TGTGCCAGCAGGGGACAGAACCGACCTAACACTGAAGCTTTCTTT	CASRGQNRPNTEAFF
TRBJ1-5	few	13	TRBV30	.	TGTGCCTGGAGTGTGGAAGGCAATCAGCCCCAGCATTTT	CAWSVEGNQPQHF
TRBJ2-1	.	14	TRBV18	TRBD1	TGTGCCAGCTCTCCGCGCGACAGGGCGGGTGAGCAGTTCTTC	CASSPRDRAGEQFF
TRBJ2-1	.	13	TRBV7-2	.	TGTGCCAGCAGCTTAGCGCGTGGGAATGAGCAGTTCTTC	CASSLARGNEQFF
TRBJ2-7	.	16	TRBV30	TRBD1	TGTGCCTGGTCAGTGGCCCTAAGGGGGCGAGTCTACGAGCAGTACTTC	CAWSVALRGRVYEQYF
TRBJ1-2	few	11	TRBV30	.	TGTGCCTGGCAGGACAGACATGGCTACACCTTC	CAWQDRHGYTF
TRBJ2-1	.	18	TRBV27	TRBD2	TGTGCCAGCACCCTCGCTAGCGGGGCCCTACCCTTATACAATGAGCAGTTCTTC	CASTLASGALPLYNEQFF
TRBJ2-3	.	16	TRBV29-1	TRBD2	TGCAGCGTACCCGGGACTAGCGGGGGCCGGGGAGATACGCAGTATTTT	CSVPGTSGGRGDTQYF
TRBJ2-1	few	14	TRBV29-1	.	TGCAGCGTTGATTTGCCGGGGTACTACAATGAGCAGTTCTTC	CSVDLPGYYNEQFF
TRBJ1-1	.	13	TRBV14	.	TGTGCCAGCAGTAGGGACCTGAACACTGAAGCTTTCTTT	CASSRDLNTEAFF
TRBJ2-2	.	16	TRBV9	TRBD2	TGTGCCAGCAGCGCCATAGGACTAGCGTCAGCCGGGGAGCTGTTTTTT	CASSAIGLASAGELFF
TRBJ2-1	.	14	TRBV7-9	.	TGTGCCAGCAGCTTAGATCTAACCCTCCGGGAGCAGTTCTTC	CASSLDLTLREQFF
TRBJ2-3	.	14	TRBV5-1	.	TGCGCCAGCAGCTTTAGCGGTAGCACAGATACGCAGTATTTT	CASSFSGSTDTQYF
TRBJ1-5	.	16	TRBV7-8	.	TGTGCCAGCAGCCCTGACCGGTGGGTTAGCAATCAGCCCCAGCATTTT	CASSPDRWVSNQPQHF
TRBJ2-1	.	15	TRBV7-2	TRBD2	TGTGCCAGCAGCTTAGGACTAGCCAGTGGCCATGAGCAGTTCTTC	CASSLGLASGHEQFF
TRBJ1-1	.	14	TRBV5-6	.	TGTGCCAGCAGTCCCTCTCGACTATCCGTGACAGCTTTCTTT	CASSPSRLSVTAFF
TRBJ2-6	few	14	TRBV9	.	TGTGCCAGCAGCGGGGGCTCTGGGGCCAACGTCCTGACTTTC	CASSGGSGANVLTF
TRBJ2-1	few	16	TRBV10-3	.	TGTGCCATCAGTGGAGGGAGTGGGAGCTCCTACAATGAGCAGTTCTTC	CAISGGSGSSYNEQFF
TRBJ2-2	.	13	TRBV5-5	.	TGTGCCAGCAGCTTAATTCATTCCGGGGAGCTGTTTTTT	CASSLIHSGELFF
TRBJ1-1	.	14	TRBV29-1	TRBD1	TGCAGCGCCTCCTTCAGGGGGGCGCACACTGAAGCTTTCTTT	CSASFRGAHTEAFF
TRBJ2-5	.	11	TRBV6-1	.	TGTGCCAGCAGTGAGGCGGAGACCCAGTACTTC	CASSEAETQYF
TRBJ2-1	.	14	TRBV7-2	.	TGTGCCAGCAGCCCGCAAATAGCGTACAATGAGCAGTTCTTC	CASSPQIAYNEQFF
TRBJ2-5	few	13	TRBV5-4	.	TGTGCCAGCAGCCTATCTGATCGGGAGACCCAGTACTTC	CASSLSDRETQYF
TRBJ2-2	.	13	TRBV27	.	TGTGCCAGCAGCGCTCGGACGTCGCGGGAGCTGTTTTTT	CASSARTSRELFF
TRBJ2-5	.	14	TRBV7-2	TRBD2	TGTGCCAGCAGCTTGGGAGGGCGCGGGGAGACCCAGTACTTC	CASSLGGRGETQYF
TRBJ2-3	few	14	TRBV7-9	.	TGTGCCAGCAGCTTAACGGGGAACACAGATACGCAGTATTTT	CASSLTGNTDTQYF